One and the same sample provided the 12 T cell receptor beta chains below, sequenced in a study of Ad26.COV2.S vaccination and SARS-CoV-2 variants. As to treatment: roughly 20 received Ad26.COV2.S at low or high dose, single or two shots; about 5 received placebo; per-sample allocation not given. Material that was analyzed had been drawn on day 63 after the first vaccine or placebo injection. Profiled with immunoSEQ multiplex PCR; TCRdb holds only in-frame clones, not every one. The data show 350,000 to 500,000 clones, around 90% seen once. The sample consisted of peripheral blood, taken in a trial of Ad26.COV2.S vaccine versus placebo. These receptors were collected from a person between 18 and 65 years old who received the Ad26.COV2.S COVID-19 vaccine or a placebo.

The chain employs TRBV2 and TRBJ2-3; D unresolved. Per the germline V gene, CDR1 is SNHLY and CDR2 is FYNNEI. Trimming took 8 bases from V and 6 from J, leaving 6 bases between them. The CDR3 runs to 10 residues. The CDR3 spells CASGRDTQYF. The CDR3 region has the DNA TGTGCCAGCGGACGTGATACGCAGTATTTT.

The genes are TRBV4-1 and TRBJ1-1, with 12 bases lining up with TRBD1. The CDR3 runs to 18 residues. Germline CDR1 is MGHRA and CDR2 is YSYEKL. V trimming: 0 bases; J trimming: 4 bases; junction bases outside the gene matches: 9. CDR3 residues: CASSQDAGDRGLGTEAFF. The CDR3 DNA sequence: TGCGCCAGCAGCCAAGATGCTGGGGACAGGGGGCTCGGCACTGAAGCTTTCTTT.

This sequence joins TRBV15 and TRBJ2-6, with D unresolved. The V end was cut by 3 bases, the J end by 2 bases, with 8 bases between. The CDR3 consists of 15 residues. The germline V gene encodes CDR1 LNHNV and CDR2 YYDKDF (reference sequence). The CDR3: CATSRQGPGANVLTF. The DNA of the CDR3 is TGTGCCACCAGCAGGCAAGGGCCTGGGGCCAACGTCCTGACTTTC.

The rearrangement joins TRBV29-1 to TRBJ2-1; perhaps TRBD1 as D (5 bases). Trimming left V 8 bases short and J 3 bases short, with 11 bases between. Germline V gene data show CDR1 as SQVTM and CDR2 as ANQGSEA. CDR3 size: 12 residues. The CDR3 DNA reads TGCAGCACCGGAAGGGGCTACAATGAGCAGTTCTTC. Residues: CSTGRGYNEQFF.

The gene calls are TRBV11-2 and TRBJ2-4, with 9 bases identical to TRBD2. The germline gives CDR1 SGHAT, CDR2 FQNNGV. Trimming removed 3 bases from V and 6 bases from J; junction bases left unmatched: 6. The CDR3 sequence is 15 residues long. The CDR3 region has the DNA TGTGCCAGCAGCTTGACGGGACTAGCCCTAAACATTCAGTACTTC. Its translation: CASSLTGLALNIQYF.

The chain combines TRBV7-9 with TRBJ1-6; 9 bases fit TRBD1. The CDR3 runs 16 residues. The trim removed 6 bases at V and 10 bases at J, leaving 13 bases unmatched. Germline CDR1 SEHNR, CDR2 FQNEAQ (reference sequence). CDR3 sequence reads: CASRETDRGIISPLHF. The CDR3 DNA reads as TGTGCCAGCAGGGAAACGGACAGGGGCATTATATCACCCCTCCACTTT. Full variable domain (rest looked up from reference TRBV7-9 and TRBJ1-6): DTGVSQNPRHKITKRGQNVTFRCDPISEHNRLYWYRQTLGQGPEFLTYFQNEAQLEKSRLLSDRFSAERPKGSFSTLEIQRTEQGDSAMYLCASRETDRGIISPLHFGNGTRLTVT.

Comment on this clone: Additional DNA sequences in this sample encode the identical CDR3. The rearrangement joins TRBV29-1 to TRBJ1-1; 8 bases map to TRBD1. This CDR3 is built from 12 residues. CDR1 and CDR2 from the germline V gene are SQVTM and ANQGSEA. The V segment lost 6 bases and the J segment 1 base; nucleotides outside the gene matches: 1. CDR3 DNA sequence: TGCAGCGTGGGGACAGGGAACACTGAAGCTTTCTTT. It codes for CSVGTGNTEAFF.

V and J are TRBV7-3 and TRBJ1-1, with a weak D call TRBD1 (5 bases). The V gene lost 5 bases and the J gene lost 5 bases, with 12 bases spanning the gap. The CDR3 is made up of 13 amino acids. Germline V CDR1 and CDR2: SGHTA, FQGTGA. CDR3 nucleotide sequence: TGTGCCAGCAGCCCAGGGTTCCGAACTGAAGCTTTCTTT. Residues: CASSPGFRTEAFF.

The J gene is TRBJ2-7, the V gene TRBV5-4; 9 nucleotides agree with TRBD1. The V gene end was trimmed by 1 base and the J gene end by 0 bases; junction bases not matched to a gene: 2. Germline V CDR1 and CDR2: SGHNT, YYREEE (reference sequence). This CDR3 comprises 15 residues. For the CDR3, the DNA is TGTGCCAGCAGCTTGTCACAGGGGGCCTCCTACGAGCAGTACTTC. Encoded protein: CASSLSQGASYEQYF.

The chain combines TRBV6-2 or TRBV6-3 with TRBJ2-1; weak D call: TRBD2 (5 bases). The V end was cut by 4 bases, the J end by 4 bases, with 8 bases between. The V gene's germline CDR1 is MNHEY and CDR2 SVGEGT. The CDR3 runs to 13 residues. The CDR3 here is CASSSGDYNEQFF. CDR3 nucleotides: TGTGCCAGCAGTTCCGGGGATTACAATGAGCAGTTCTTC.

The chain uses TRBV7-8 and TRBJ2-1; 8 nucleotides match TRBD2. The CDR3 spans 16 residues. V lost 6 bases to trimming and J lost 6 bases; unmatched junction nucleotides: 13. Germline assignment: CDR1 SGHVS and CDR2 FQNEAQ. The CDR3 protein is CASRPGVAGTRNEQFF. CDR3 in DNA: TGTGCCAGCAGACCCGGCGTAGCGGGGACGCGCAATGAGCAGTTCTTC.

The rearrangement uses TRBV29-1 and TRBJ1-1; TRBD1 is a possible D gene (5 bases). CDR3 length equals 12 residues. V was trimmed by 4 bases and J by 0 bases, leaving 6 bases between them. The germline gives CDR1 SQVTM, CDR2 ANQGSEA. The CDR3 loop is CSVVGVNTEAFF. CDR3 sequence (DNA): TGCAGCGTTGTAGGGGTGAACACTGAAGCTTTCTTT. Variable domain in full (rest from reference TRBV29-1 and TRBJ1-1): SAVISQKPSRDICQRGTSLTIQCQVDSQVTMMFWYRQQPGQSLTLIATANQGSEATYESGFVIDKFPISRPNLTFSTLTVSNMSPEDSSIYLCSVVGVNTEAFFGQGTRLTVV.